This T cell receptor beta chain is drawn from a study of post-analysis software for immune sequencing data. Points from the study as a whole: Versus controls, multiple sclerosis patients showed significantly lower diversity (normalized Chao1). Samples from a shared batch, those prepared together, strongly co-clustered by F measure. TRBV segments more frequent in patients than in controls numbered five and included TRBV5-6, TRBV5-1 and TRBV20-1.

cDNA libraries for TCR beta contained unique molecular identifiers. The authors obtained about 520,000 cDNA molecules from approximately 1 to 10 million T cells. TCRdb redid the calling of the PCR reads with MiXCR, one entry per CDR3 protein. The table has about 770,000 distinct CDR3 sequences, around 45% seen once. The CDR3 extends over 18 amino acids. Germline V gives CDR1 SGHTA, CDR2 FQGTGA. V was clipped by 4 bases and J by 7 bases; unmatched bases: 17. Turning to this clonotype: Its antigen remains unidentified.

This receptor was taken from a girl aged 10 to 17 with multiple sclerosis. The V call is TRBV7-3, the J call TRBJ1-5; TRBD1 aligns across 9 bases. The specimen was blood. Written as DNA, the CDR3 is TGTGCCAGCAGCTGTCCAAAACTCGGGACAGGGAATCAACAGCCCCAGCATTTT. This sequence encodes CASSCPKLGTGNQQPQHF.